A single sample gave rise to the 9 T cell receptor beta chains below, sequenced in a study of TIL therapy for anti-PD-1-resistant metastatic lung cancer. This sample's time point: pre-treatment sample, taken before nivolumab and TIL therapy. Sequencing used immunoSEQ v3. TCRdb's copy holds only in-frame clones and misses some; the assay was immunoSEQ multiplex PCR. The profile shows tens of thousands of clones, less than 85% of them singletons. The specimen comprised blood, sampled at baseline. All receptors derive from a person between 25 and 80 years old with non-small cell lung cancer.

The DNA of the CDR3 is TGTGCCAGCAGTGAACTGGCTAGCTGGTCCTACGAGCAGTACTTC. This translates into CASSELASWSYEQYF. V and J are TRBV6-1 and TRBJ2-7; TRBD2 is a possible D gene (5 bases). The V end was cut by 2 bases, the J end by 1 base, with 12 bases between. CDR3 size: 15 residues. CDR1 and CDR2 from the germline V gene are MNHNS and SASEGT.

This chain connects TRBV7-6 to TRBJ1-2; D is possibly TRBD1 (5 bases). The CDR3 extends over 19 amino acids. V gave up 5 bases and J gave up 5 bases, with 30 bases separating them. Germline lookup yields CDR1 SGHVS and CDR2 FNYEAQ. The DNA of the CDR3 is TGTGCCAGCAGCCCACTCACTGGCCAACTTGGGACCCTCTCTTATGGCTACACCTTC. This sequence encodes CASSPLTGQLGTLSYGYTF.

The CDR3 reads CASSPLAGGPGEQFF. The CDR3 DNA reads TGTGCCAGCAGCCCGCTAGCGGGGGGGCCAGGTGAGCAGTTCTTC. V usage is TRBV11-3 and J usage is TRBJ2-1; 12 bases agree with TRBD2. Per germline, CDR1 SGHNT and CDR2 YENEEA. The CDR3 covers 15 residues. V dropped 5 bases and J dropped 9; count of bases not matched to a gene: 8.

Only one count was recorded for this clone. This chain joins TRBV20-1 and TRBJ2-7; D remains ambiguous. Trimming shortened V by 3 bases and J by 3 bases, and 6 bases separated the two germline ends. Germline CDR1 reads DFQATT; CDR2 reads SNEGSKA (reference sequence). This CDR3 is 11 amino acids long. The CDR3 DNA reads TGCAGTGCTAGGGGGAACTACGAGCAGTACTTC. This codes for CSARGNYEQYF.

V gene TRBV6-1 combines with J gene TRBJ2-5; no firm D call. The end of the DNA is better explained by TRBJ2-7, so the J call may be wrong. CDR1 and CDR2 (germline): MNHNS, SASEGT. The CDR3 contains 17 residues. CDR3 DNA sequence: TGTGCCAGCAGTGAATCTCCCTTTGTCTCCAGTCCCTACGAGCAGTACTTC. The encoded protein is CASSESPFVSSPYEQYF.

This chain connects TRBV4-1 to TRBJ1-1, with D unresolved. V gave up 4 bases and J gave up 9 bases, with 15 bases separating them. There are 13 residues in the CDR3. Per the germline V gene, CDR1 is MGHRA and CDR2 is YSYEKL. The CDR3 sequence is CASSREIQAQAFF. DNA of the CDR3: TGCGCCAGCAGCCGAGAGATCCAGGCGCAAGCTTTCTTT.

This rearrangement joins TRBV7-2 to TRBJ2-4; the match to TRBD1 covers 9 bases. The CDR3 runs to 14 residues. CDR1 is SGHTA and CDR2 is FQGNSA in the germline V gene. Unmatched junction bases numbered 5, after V lost 5 bases and J lost 6 bases. DNA for the CDR3: TGTGCCAGCAGCAGGACAGGGGTGGGAAACATTCAGTACTTC. Translation gives CASSRTGVGNIQYF.

This clone was picked up one time. The V and J genes are TRBV27 and TRBJ1-2; D possibly corresponds to TRBD1 (6 bases). V lost 5 bases to trimming and J lost 3 bases, with 22 bases between them. This CDR3 region has 17 residues. Germline lookup yields CDR1 MNHEY and CDR2 SMNVEV (reference sequence). Here the CDR3 reads CASSRWEGGKGDYGYTF. The CDR3 DNA is TGTGCCAGCAGTAGGTGGGAGGGGGGAAAGGGAGACTATGGCTACACCTTC.

This clone appeared once. The chain links TRBV7-6 to TRBJ2-1; 7 positions match TRBD1. Germline CDR1 and CDR2: SGHVS and FNYEAQ. This CDR3 is 15 amino acids long. After removal of 3 bases from V and 7 bases from J, the junction contained 9 bases not matched to a gene. CDR3 sequence: CASSLGKGAANEQFF. CDR3 in DNA: TGTGCCAGCAGCTTGGGAAAGGGGGCGGCAAATGAGCAGTTCTTC.